This T cell receptor beta chain was sequenced in a study of T cell responses to AZD1222 COVID-19 vaccine. Notes on the study in general: Spike-specific TCR breadth and depth went up after people got two AZD1222 doses. None of the repertoires were sampled until the peak T cell response had passed. Seropositive status at baseline applied to only five to seven AZD1222 recipients.

This CDR3 has 13 residues. V lost 4 bases and J lost 1, with 7 bases in between. Germline V gene lookup returns CDR1 MNHEY and CDR2 SVGEGT. Of note for this clone: Its antigen is not identified.

TCRdb keeps only in-frame clones here, not all; method: immunoSEQ multiplex PCR. The profile shows 150,000 to 200,000 clones, 90% to 95% of them singletons. The receptor was derived from an adult in good health. The chain joins TRBV6-2 or TRBV6-3 to TRBJ1-1; no firm D call. This specimen was peripheral blood, taken on day 0 of AZD1222 vaccination. The CDR3 here is CASSFRENTEAFF. For the CDR3, the DNA is TGTGCCAGCAGTTTCCGGGAGAACACTGAAGCTTTCTTT.